The 18 T cell receptor beta chains reported below all come from one sample, sequenced in a study of post-analysis software for immune sequencing data. Study results and caveats: Patients used about five TRBV segments, including TRBV5-6, TRBV5-1 and TRBV20-1, more often than controls.

The authors incorporated unique molecular identifiers into the TCR beta cDNA libraries. TCRdb redid the calling of the PCR reads with MiXCR, one entry per CDR3 protein. This sample has more than 500,000 distinct CDR3 sequences, with roughly 34% found just once. Their antigens are not known. The sequencing input was blood. These receptors originate from a girl aged 2-17 years with multiple sclerosis.

This chain links TRBV6-5 with TRBJ1-5; 7 nucleotides match TRBD1. This CDR3 comprises 15 residues. J lost 5 bases, V lost 5 bases, and 9 bases had no gene match. The germline gives CDR1 MNHEY, CDR2 SVGAGI. The CDR3 DNA is TGTGCCAGCAGTAGCCGGGACAGAGGGGATCAGCCCCAGCATTTT. Residues: CASSSRDRGDQPQHF.

The sample holds a few counts of this clonotype. This rearrangement joins TRBV4-1 to TRBJ1-2; D unclear. V was clipped by 3 bases and J by 0 bases, with 8 bases between them. Germline V gene sequence: CDR1 MGHRA, CDR2 YSYEKL. CDR3 length equals 14 residues. The CDR3 nucleotides read TGCGCCAGCAGCCACGTTGGGGCTAACTATGGCTACACCTTC. Amino acid sequence: CASSHVGANYGYTF.

The chain carries TRBV18 and TRBJ1-2; 7 bases agree with TRBD1. The germline V gene encodes CDR1 KGHSH and CDR2 LQKENI. The trim removed 3 bases at V and 7 bases at J, leaving 5 bases unmatched. CDR3 length: 13 amino acids. CDR3 sequence reads: CASSPEGASGYTF. For the CDR3, the DNA is TGTGCCAGCTCACCGGAGGGGGCAAGTGGCTACACCTTC.

In regard to this clonotype: A junction end diverges from the germline sequence, so it may reflect a read error. The rearrangement joins TRBV9 to TRBJ2-1; 9 bases agree with TRBD1. The germline V gene encodes CDR1 SGDLS and CDR2 YYNGEE. The CDR3 is 15 amino acids. The CDR3 DNA is TGTGCCGGCAGCGTTGGACAGGGGATTTACAATGAGCAGTTCTTC. Protein sequence: CAGSVGQGIYNEQFF.

This chain links TRBV28 with TRBJ1-2; D unresolved. The CDR3 contains 13 residues. V gave up 7 bases and J gave up 1 base, with 10 bases separating them. Germline CDR1 is MDHEN and CDR2 is SYDVKM. DNA of the CDR3: TGTGCCAGCAAGACGAGCGGTAACTATGGCTACACCTTC. It codes for CASKTSGNYGYTF.

This chain joins TRBV6-1 and TRBJ1-2; D remains ambiguous. CDR1 and CDR2 (germline): MNHNS, SASEGT. Between the trimmed V and J ends, which lost 9 bases and 7 bases, there was a span of 30 bases. The length of the CDR3 is 17 residues. The CDR3 loop reads CARSAYPGLAQQPGYTF. The CDR3, as DNA: TGTGCCAGAAGCGCGTATCCCGGTCTTGCCCAGCAACCTGGCTACACCTTC.

The rearrangement joins TRBV7-9 to TRBJ2-1; 9 nucleotides line up with TRBD1. With 5 bases clipped from V and 8 bases from J, the junction kept 7 bases outside the gene matches. This CDR3 has 14 residues. In germline, CDR1 is SEHNR, CDR2 FQNEAQ (reference sequence). The chain's CDR3 is CASSPGQGMDEQFF. As DNA, the CDR3 is TGTGCCAGCAGCCCCGGACAGGGGATGGATGAGCAGTTCTTC.

This clonotype has only a few counts. V gene TRBV20-1 combines with J gene TRBJ2-1; D is possibly TRBD2 (5 bases). This CDR3 contains 14 residues. Germline CDR1 is DFQATT and CDR2 is SNEGSKA (reference sequence). Trimming left V 3 bases short and J 1 base short, with 10 bases between. This CDR3 reads CSASFGVSYNEQFF. CDR3 bases: TGCAGTGCTAGTTTCGGGGTGTCCTACAATGAGCAGTTCTTC.

In this sample, this clonotype turned up many times. The J gene is TRBJ2-2, the V gene TRBV7-9, with 8 bases lining up with TRBD1. Per germline, CDR1 SEHNR and CDR2 FQNEAQ (reference sequence). CDR3 length: 13 amino acids. The J segment lost 1 base and the V segment lost 8 bases, leaving 0 bases of the junction unmatched. CDR3 sequence: CASGTGNTGELFF. The CDR3 nucleotides are TGTGCCAGCGGGACAGGGAACACCGGGGAGCTGTTTTTT. Full variable domain (missing parts from reference TRBV7-9 and TRBJ2-2): DTGVSQNPRHKITKRGQNVTFRCDPISEHNRLYWYRQTLGQGPEFLTYFQNEAQLEKSRLLSDRFSAERPKGSFSTLEIQRTEQGDSAMYLCASGTGNTGELFFGEGSRLTVL.

This clonotype has only a few counts. The gene calls are TRBV6-1 and TRBJ1-2; 7 positions agree with TRBD1. The ends lost 0 bases at V and 6 bases at J; junction bases unmatched: 4. The CDR3 contains 14 residues. From germline, CDR1 is MNHNS and CDR2 SASEGT. CDR3 loop: CASSEAPGTDGYTF. The CDR3 DNA reads as TGTGCCAGCAGTGAAGCTCCCGGGACAGATGGCTACACCTTC.

This clonotype has only a few counts. V and J are TRBV7-9 and TRBJ2-3; D gene ambiguous. The CDR3 has 14 amino acids. Looked up from germline, CDR1 is SEHNR and CDR2 is FQNEAQ (reference sequence). V lost 6 bases and J 2 bases, leaving 12 bases between the germline ends. The CDR3 DNA reads TGTGCCAGCAGGGGGAAGGCTTACACAGATACGCAGTATTTT. Translation gives CASRGKAYTDTQYF.

This sequence joins TRBV5-5 and TRBJ2-5; TRBD2 matches 8 bases. Losses at the gene ends were 0 bases for V and 1 base for J; bases not matched to a gene: 14. The CDR3 runs to 19 residues. Germline CDR1 reads SGHKS; CDR2 reads YYEKEE (reference sequence). The CDR3 loop is CASSLESGVAGTFQETQYF. As DNA, the CDR3 is TGTGCCAGCAGCTTGGAGAGTGGGGTAGCGGGGACCTTCCAAGAGACCCAGTACTTC.

This clonotype was recorded at least ten times. The chain combines TRBV6-5 with TRBJ1-2, with a tentative D call TRBD1 (5 bases). Germline V gene data show CDR1 as MNHEY and CDR2 as SVGAGI. V dropped 4 bases and J dropped 1 base, with 10 bases sitting between them. The CDR3 is 14 amino acids. The CDR3 nucleotides read TGTGCCAGCAGTTGGGACCGCGTTAACTATGGCTACACCTTC. Protein product: CASSWDRVNYGYTF.

This clonotype was counted once. This sequence joins TRBV29-1 and TRBJ2-3; 10 bases agree with TRBD1. Germline V gene data show CDR1 as SQVTM and CDR2 as ANQGSEA. V lost 4 bases to trimming and J lost 5 bases; unmatched junction nucleotides: 6. The CDR3 is 14 amino acids. CDR3 in amino acids: CSVGQGAPGDTQYF. CDR3 in DNA: TGCAGCGTTGGACAGGGGGCGCCTGGAGATACGCAGTATTTT.

The chain carries TRBV12-3 or TRBV12-4 and TRBJ1-2; unclear D gene. The V end lost 3 bases, the J end lost 1 base, and 9 bases lay between the germline ends. This CDR3 spans 14 amino acids. For the CDR3, the DNA is TGTGCCAGCAGTTTGAGCCACGTTAACTATGGCTACACCTTC. Translation gives CASSLSHVNYGYTF.

This chain connects TRBV28 to TRBJ2-7, with D tentatively TRBD1 (6 bases). In germline, CDR1 is MDHEN, CDR2 SYDVKM. V was shortened by 3 bases and J by 2 bases, with 11 bases between the two germline ends. This CDR3 comprises 14 residues. The CDR3 loop reads CASSFSGAAYEQYF. CDR3 nucleotides: TGTGCCAGCAGTTTCTCAGGGGCGGCCTACGAGCAGTACTTC.

This clonotype has a handful of counts. This chain uses TRBV28 with TRBJ1-2; the D is unclear. The V gene's germline CDR1 is MDHEN and CDR2 SYDVKM. The CDR3 sequence is 14 residues long. Deletions cut 1 base from V and 7 bases from J, with 13 bases between. The CDR3 DNA reads as TGTGCCAGCAGTTTATCCCACAGAATCTCTGGCTACACCTTC. Translated, it gives CASSLSHRISGYTF.

This sequence joins TRBV27 and TRBJ1-1; D gene unclear. The CDR3 runs to 13 residues. Trimming stripped 6 bases from V and 4 bases from J, with 12 bases between. From germline, CDR1 is MNHEY and CDR2 SMNVEV (reference sequence). The CDR3 is CASRIHLGTEAFF. In nucleotides, the CDR3 is TGTGCCAGCAGGATCCACCTGGGCACTGAAGCTTTCTTT.